This T cell receptor (beta chain) was sequenced for a study of T cell repertoires in cytomegalovirus infection. Findings and limits, study-wide: The ex vivo response was dominated by HLA-C-restricted CMV-specific TCR beta clonotypes.

Germline CDR1 and CDR2: SEHNR and FQNEAQ (reference sequence). The CDR3 length is 14 residues. The V end was cut by 7 bases, the J end by 5 bases, with 15 bases between. Each CDR3 protein is one row after TCRdb ran MiXCR on the reads. In the table there are around 190,000 distinct CDR3 sequences, approximately 14% of which are singletons. This clonotype was found many times. No antigen is known for it. Sequenced: PBMCs. V is TRBV7-9 and J is TRBJ2-1; D might be TRBD2 (5 bases). This clonotype originated in a human donor in good health (CMV status not recorded). Some clones in this sample may be carry-over from other donors' samples. The CDR3 sequence is CASTPEEAHNEQFF. CDR3 bases: TGTGCCAGCACTCCCGAGGAGGCTCACAATGAGCAGTTCTTC. The full variable domain, completed using reference TRBV7-9 and TRBJ2-1, is DTGVSQNPRHKITKRGQNVTFRCDPISEHNRLYWYRQTLGQGPEFLTYFQNEAQLEKSRLLSDRFSAERPKGSFSTLEIQRTEQGDSAMYLCASTPEEAHNEQFFGPGTRLTVL.